The present T cell receptor beta chain was sequenced within a study of control samples from healthy donors and cancer patients. Only in-frame clones appear in the TCRdb table, and some are missing; sequencing was by immunoSEQ multiplex PCR. Counted here are some 130,000 clones, about 92% occurring once; the ten biggest clones make up under 2%. Per germline, CDR1 SNHLY and CDR2 FYNNEI. This CDR3 region has 14 residues. V lost 7 bases and J 5 bases, leaving 17 bases between the germline ends. Sequenced: PBMCs. The sequence derives from a man over 45 with head and neck cancer. V is TRBV2 and J is TRBJ2-5; possible D gene TRBD2, 7 bases. This CDR3 reads CASTEGGRWETQYF. The DNA for the CDR3 is TGTGCCAGCACCGAGGGGGGGCGATGGGAGACCCAGTACTTC.